These 4 T cell receptor beta chains were all obtained from the same sample, sequenced in a study of cytomegalovirus exposure and HLA in healthy donors (dated by TCRdb to 2017 to 2019). Receptor libraries were prepared by the immunoSEQ multiplex PCR assay. Not all clones reach the TCRdb copy of this immuneACCESS table, which keeps in-frame sequences only. Checked studies attribute under half of the gap to unresolved V genes and leave the rest unexplained. This sample has roughly 100,000 clones in its table, and approximately 86% of those were observed once. Of the sample, 3% to 4% falls within the top ten clones. Specimen: PBMCs. These receptor sequences come from a woman between 18 and 29 years old in good health and CMV-seropositive.

The V and J genes are TRBV19 and TRBJ1-2, with no clear D. V lost 6 bases and J 6 bases, leaving 14 bases between the germline ends. This CDR3 is 13 amino acids long. Germline values: CDR1 LNHDA, CDR2 SQIVND (reference sequence). DNA of the CDR3: TGTGCCAGTAGCCGAGCGGAGACCCATGGCTACACCTTC. Translation: CASSRAETHGYTF.

The table lists this clone with a count of one. The V gene is TRBV9, the J gene TRBJ2-7, with D possibly TRBD1 on 6 matching bases. There are 14 residues in the CDR3. Germline V gene data show CDR1 as SGDLS and CDR2 as YYNGEE. V dropped 4 bases and J dropped 6 bases, with 17 bases sitting between them. CDR3 nucleotides: TGTGCCAGCAGCCCCGACTTCGGACAGTCCGAGCAGTACTTC. It is translated as CASSPDFGQSEQYF.

V gene TRBV29-1 combines with J gene TRBJ2-3, with 8 bases lining up with TRBD2. The germline CDR1 and CDR2 sequences are SQVTM and ANQGSEA. The CDR3 runs to 17 residues. V shed 6 bases, J shed 2 bases, and the junction held 16 bases outside the gene matches. The CDR3 here is CSVGRLLAGTITDTQYF. The CDR3 DNA is TGCAGCGTGGGTAGGTTATTAGCGGGGACAATCACAGATACGCAGTATTTT.

This rearrangement joins TRBV30 to TRBJ1-5, with D maybe TRBD1 (5 bases). V shed 2 bases and J shed 3 bases, with 14 bases lying between them. Germline-derived CDR1 and CDR2 are GTSNPN and SVGIG (reference sequence). This CDR3 contains 15 residues. CDR3 region: CAWSTFPGNNQPQHF. The CDR3 DNA reads as TGTGCCTGGAGTACCTTCCCAGGGAACAATCAGCCCCAGCATTTT.